The 11 T cell receptor beta chains below were found in one sample sequenced in a study of human T cells and chemical hapten exposure. Time point given: patch test 3, about 24 weeks after DPC sensitization. Treatment meaning: therapeutic diphenylcyclopropenone sensitization with weekly scalp DPC. In TCRdb, the RACE reads were re-called with MiXCR into one record per CDR3 protein. The data show about 170,000 distinct CDR3 sequences, roughly 26% seen once. Specimen: whole blood, collected in connection with sensitization to the hapten diphenylcyclopropenone (DPC). The receptors here all came from a woman under 30 with alopecia areata. Some clones in this sample may be carry-over from other donors' samples.

The chain combines TRBV20-1 with TRBJ2-7; D is unclear. CDR1 and CDR2 from the germline V gene are DFQATT and SNEGSKA (reference sequence). The CDR3 extends over 11 amino acids. Trimming removed 4 bases from V and 1 base from J, with 5 bases in between. The CDR3 region is CSAKVSYEQYF. CDR3 DNA: TGCAGTGCTAAGGTTTCCTACGAGCAGTACTTC.

The chain combines TRBV3-1 with TRBJ2-7, with TRBD1 matching over 7 bases. Unmatched junction bases numbered 5, after V lost 4 bases and J lost 2 bases. CDR1 and CDR2 from the germline V gene are LGHDT and YNNKEL (reference sequence). The CDR3 is made up of 14 amino acids. The CDR3 sequence is CASSRGTDAYEQYF. Here the CDR3 DNA reads TGTGCCAGCAGCCGGGGGACAGACGCCTACGAGCAGTACTTC.

Only a few counts were recorded for this clonotype. The chain is built from TRBV5-1 and TRBJ2-3, with D perhaps matching TRBD2 (6 bases). CDR1 is SGHRS, CDR2 YFSETQ, per germline. V lost 3 bases and J 3 bases, leaving 14 bases between the germline ends. The CDR3 has 15 residues. The CDR3 is CASSWRGGVTDTQYF. In nucleotides, the CDR3 is TGCGCCAGCAGCTGGAGGGGTGGGGTTACAGATACGCAGTATTTT.

This clonotype was observed a handful of times. The V gene is TRBV7-2, the J gene TRBJ2-7, with TRBD1 identical over 11 bases. V shed 5 bases, J shed 1 base, and the junction held 7 bases outside the gene matches. Germline-derived CDR1 and CDR2 are SGHTA and FQGNSA. CDR3 length: 16 amino acids. Written as DNA, the CDR3 is TGTGCCAGCAGCCCGGACAGGGGGCGGCGATCCTACGAGCAGTACTTC. Amino acids: CASSPDRGRRSYEQYF. Drawing the rest from reference TRBV7-2 and TRBJ2-7, the complete variable domain is GAGVSQSPSNKVTEKGKDVELRCDPISGHTALYWYRQSLGQGLEFLIYFQGNSAPDKSGLPSDRFSAERTGGSVSTLTIQRTQQEDSAVYLCASSPDRGRRSYEQYFGPGTRLTVT.

In its sample, this clonotype was seen many times. This rearrangement joins TRBV5-4 to TRBJ2-4; D gene unclear. The V end was cut by 0 bases, the J end by 6 bases, with 7 bases between. This CDR3 has 13 residues. Per the germline V gene, CDR1 is SGHNT and CDR2 is YYREEE (reference sequence). DNA of the CDR3: TGTGCCAGCAGCTTGGGAGGAGTAAACATTCAGTACTTC. It is translated as CASSLGGVNIQYF.

This clonotype occurred a few times. The V gene is TRBV20-1, the J gene TRBJ1-4; D is unresolved. Germline loops: CDR1 DFQATT, CDR2 SNEGSKA (reference sequence). This CDR3 comprises 13 residues. Trimming shortened V by 4 bases and J by 3 bases, and 9 bases separated the two germline ends. The CDR3: CSANRHPNEKLFF. Here the CDR3 DNA reads TGCAGTGCTAATCGACATCCTAATGAAAAACTGTTTTTT.

This clonotype was recorded a few times. V is TRBV29-1 and J is TRBJ2-7; 9 bases align to TRBD1. This CDR3 has 14 amino acids. Germline trimming cut 2 bases from V and 7 bases from J; bases unmatched to any gene: 9. Germline CDR1 reads SQVTM; CDR2 reads ANQGSEA. CDR3 protein: CSVERVQGANEQYF. CDR3 bases: TGCAGCGTTGAACGGGTACAGGGGGCGAATGAGCAGTACTTC.

The CDR3, as DNA: TGCGCCAGCAGCTTGCGGGGATCGACCGAAAAACTGTTTTTT. It codes for CASSLRGSTEKLFF. The chain joins TRBV5-1 to TRBJ1-4; no clear D gene. CDR1 SGHRS and CDR2 YFSETQ come from the germline V gene. The V end lost 1 base, the J end lost 8 bases, and 12 bases lay between the germline ends. The CDR3 contains 14 residues.

This clonotype was observed a handful of times. J is TRBJ1-2 and V is TRBV30; maybe TRBD1 (6 bases). The ends were cut back, 3 bases at V and 6 bases at J, with 17 bases in the middle. There are 14 residues in the CDR3. Germline CDR1 reads GTSNPN; CDR2 reads SVGIG (reference sequence). CDR3 loop: CAWSPWGGGNGYTF. CDR3 nucleotides: TGTGCCTGGAGCCCCTGGGGAGGGGGAAATGGCTACACCTTC.

This clonotype was seen repeatedly, ten times or more. The J gene is TRBJ1-1, the V gene TRBV29-1, with a weak D call TRBD1 (5 bases). Trimming cost V 7 bases and J 11 bases, with 20 bases left between them. The CDR3 consists of 12 residues. Germline lookup yields CDR1 SQVTM and CDR2 ANQGSEA. The CDR3 DNA reads as TGCAGCGGAGGCGGCAGGGAGAGGTCGGCTTTCTTT. Translated: CSGGGRERSAFF.

The genes are TRBV20-1 and TRBJ2-2; possible D gene TRBD1, 5 bases. V gave up 3 bases and J gave up 5 bases, with 19 bases separating them. The germline V gene encodes CDR1 DFQATT and CDR2 SNEGSKA (reference sequence). This CDR3 is built from 16 residues. The CDR3 here is CSASGVGRGQTGELFF. The CDR3 DNA sequence: TGCAGTGCTAGTGGGGTGGGTAGAGGACAAACCGGGGAGCTGTTTTTT.